The 21 T cell receptor beta chains reported below all come from one sample, sequenced in a study of CD8 T cells in ankylosing spondylitis. General study results and limits: In ankylosing spondylitis blood, a motif of seven to nine highly homologous TCR beta variants appeared characteristic.

No antigen has been identified for these receptors. TCRdb called the 5' RACE reads again in MiXCR, with one record for every CDR3 protein. The data contain around 430,000 distinct CDR3 sequences, approximately 17% of them singletons. Material: blood, either unsorted or a sorted T cell fraction (not recorded which). Source of these receptors: a male donor with ankylosing spondylitis.

The genes are TRBV10-3 and TRBJ2-3, with 7 bases matching TRBD2. Per the germline V gene, CDR1 is ENHRY and CDR2 is SYGVKD. The CDR3 consists of 17 residues. After removal of 0 bases from V and 0 bases from J, the junction contained 6 bases not matched to a gene. The CDR3 nucleotides are TGTGCCATCAGTGAGTCGCGGGCTAGCGGTAGCACAGATACGCAGTATTTT. Translated, it gives CAISESRASGSTDTQYF.

This rearrangement joins TRBV25-1 to TRBJ2-2; D is perhaps TRBD2 (6 bases). Trimming shortened V by 9 bases and J by 1 base, and 12 bases separated the two germline ends. Germline V gene sequence: CDR1 MGHDK, CDR2 SYGVNS. This CDR3 comprises 14 residues. CDR3 nucleotide sequence: TGTGCCAGTATGGGCGGGGTGAACACCGGGGAGCTGTTTTTT. It encodes CASMGGVNTGELFF.

The V gene is TRBV5-1, the J gene TRBJ2-7; no reliable D call. The CDR3 consists of 15 residues. CDR1 SGHRS and CDR2 YFSETQ come from the germline V gene. V was pared by 1 base and J by 1 base, with 12 bases between. The CDR3 DNA follows: TGCGCCAGCAGCTTGAGGGATTCTCTGTCCTACGAGCAGTACTTC. It is translated as CASSLRDSLSYEQYF. Based on the CDR3 plus reference TRBV5-1 and TRBJ2-7, the full variable domain is KAGVTQTPRYLIKTRGQQVTLSCSPISGHRSVSWYQQTPGQGLQFLFEYFSETQRNKGNFPGRFSGRQFSNSRSEMNVSTLELGDSALYLCASSLRDSLSYEQYFGPGTRLTVT.

The gene calls are TRBV5-1 and TRBJ2-5; TRBD2 might be the D (6 bases). Germline V gene sequence: CDR1 SGHRS, CDR2 YFSETQ. There are 14 residues in the CDR3. V was shortened by 6 bases and J by 5 bases, with 17 bases between the two germline ends. Here the CDR3 DNA reads TGCGCCAGCACCTTCGGAGGGCCGGGGGAGACCCAGTACTTC. Encoded protein: CASTFGGPGETQYF. Together with reference TRBV5-1 and TRBJ2-5, the CDR3 gives the full variable domain: KAGVTQTPRYLIKTRGQQVTLSCSPISGHRSVSWYQQTPGQGLQFLFEYFSETQRNKGNFPGRFSGRQFSNSRSEMNVSTLELGDSALYLCASTFGGPGETQYFGPGTRLLVL.

The chain couples TRBV5-1 to TRBJ2-2; D unclear. V was pared by 4 bases and J by 4 bases, with 5 bases between. The CDR3 is 12 residues long. Germline CDR1 reads SGHRS; CDR2 reads YFSETQ. The CDR3 loop reads CASSRTTGELFF. For the CDR3, the DNA is TGCGCCAGCAGCAGGACCACCGGGGAGCTGTTTTTT.

The V call is TRBV28, the J call TRBJ2-1; the match to TRBD2 covers 10 bases. Germline values: CDR1 MDHEN, CDR2 SYDVKM. The length of the CDR3 is 15 residues. The J segment lost 9 bases and the V segment lost 7 bases, leaving 12 bases of the junction unmatched. CDR3 sequence (DNA): TGTGCCAGCACTACAGCGGGAGGGCCGCCGGCTGAGCAGTTCTTC. Its translation is CASTTAGGPPAEQFF.

This clonotype was counted only a few times. V is TRBV15 and J is TRBJ1-2; D may be TRBD1 (6 bases). Germline values: CDR1 LNHNV, CDR2 YYDKDF (reference sequence). Trimming took off 0 bases at V and 4 bases at J, with 24 bases between the two ends. The CDR3 length is 19 residues. CDR3 DNA: TGTGCCACCAGCAGAGATCCAGGGGAAAGAATAAGCTCACCCTATGGCTACACCTTC. Translation: CATSRDPGERISSPYGYTF.

This rearrangement joins TRBV7-6 to TRBJ2-7; 8 bases agree with TRBD2. The CDR3 runs 16 residues. In germline, CDR1 is SGHVS, CDR2 FNYEAQ. V was pared by 1 base and J by 3 bases, with 8 bases of the junction left unmatched. The CDR3: CASSLEVAGGFYEQYF. For the CDR3, the DNA is TGTGCCAGCAGCTTAGAAGTTGCGGGAGGCTTCTACGAGCAGTACTTC.

CDR3 sequence: CASSPKEGETQYF. The CDR3, as DNA: TGTGCCAGCTCACCCAAGGAGGGAGAGACCCAGTACTTC. This chain connects TRBV18 to TRBJ2-5, with D perhaps matching TRBD2 (6 bases). Germline values: CDR1 KGHSH, CDR2 LQKENI. The CDR3 totals 13 residues. Trimming stripped 3 bases from V and 4 bases from J, with 9 bases between.

This clonotype has just a few counts. For the CDR3, the DNA is TGTGCCAGCAGCCAAGAACCCCCAGGGGGGCGGTATGAGCAGTTCTTC. Translating it yields CASSQEPPGGRYEQFF. The chain carries TRBV4-2 and TRBJ2-1; the D gene is possibly TRBD1 (7 bases). Between the trimmed V and J ends, which lost 0 bases and 8 bases, there was a span of 17 bases. CDR1 and CDR2 (germline): LGHNA, YNFKEQ. This CDR3 region has 16 residues.

The chain couples TRBV7-2 to TRBJ1-6, with TRBD1 identical over 7 bases. Germline trimming cut 2 bases from V and 6 bases from J; bases unmatched to any gene: 4. The CDR3 loop spans 15 amino acids. Per the germline V gene, CDR1 is SGHTA and CDR2 is FQGNSA. The CDR3 loop reads CASSLTGQSNSPLHF. DNA for the CDR3: TGTGCCAGCAGCTTAACGGGACAGAGTAATTCACCCCTCCACTTT.

In its sample, this clonotype was seen a few times. The rearrangement uses TRBV12-3 or TRBV12-4 and TRBJ1-5; 11 bases agree with TRBD1. Trimming took 1 base from V and 2 from J; bases not matched to a gene: 4. This CDR3 region has 17 residues. CDR3 sequence reads: CASSLGTGGVGNQPQHF. For the CDR3, the DNA is TGTGCCAGCAGTTTAGGGACAGGGGGCGTTGGCAATCAGCCCCAGCATTTT.

This clonotype was detected a few times. The chain uses TRBV7-8 and TRBJ2-7; D might be TRBD1 (5 bases). CDR1 is SGHVS and CDR2 is FQNEAQ in the germline V gene. The CDR3 has 14 residues. V was shortened by 5 bases and J by 4 bases, with 15 bases between the two germline ends. CDR3 coding DNA: TGTGCCAGCAGCCATGTTTTGGACACATACGAGCAGTACTTC. It is translated as CASSHVLDTYEQYF.

The chain carries TRBV7-9 and TRBJ2-5; 7 nucleotides match TRBD2. The V gene's germline CDR1 is SEHNR and CDR2 FQNEAQ (reference sequence). The CDR3 length is 14 residues. V was pared by 5 bases and J by 1 base, with 4 bases of the junction left unmatched. This CDR3 reads CASSQSGAQETQYF. The CDR3 nucleotides read TGTGCCAGCAGCCAGAGCGGGGCCCAAGAGACCCAGTACTTC.

The chain has TRBV20-1 and TRBJ2-3; 9 nucleotides line up with TRBD2. The CDR3 extends over 15 amino acids. Germline loops: CDR1 DFQATT, CDR2 SNEGSKA (reference sequence). J lost 0 bases, V lost 6 bases, and 7 bases had no gene match. The CDR3 is CSATTSGVSTDTQYF. DNA for the CDR3: TGCAGTGCCACGACTAGCGGAGTTAGCACAGATACGCAGTATTTT.

This clonotype was detected only a few times. The chain is built from TRBV29-1 and TRBJ1-2; no firm D call. V gave up 4 bases and J gave up 1 base, with 10 bases separating them. In germline, CDR1 is SQVTM, CDR2 ANQGSEA. This CDR3 is built from 13 residues. The CDR3 DNA follows: TGCAGCGTTGTGTCCGGATTTAACTATGGCTACACCTTC. Translating gives CSVVSGFNYGYTF. The variable domain in full, with the rest retrieved from reference TRBV29-1 and TRBJ1-2, is SAVISQKPSRDICQRGTSLTIQCQVDSQVTMMFWYRQQPGQSLTLIATANQGSEATYESGFVIDKFPISRPNLTFSTLTVSNMSPEDSSIYLCSVVSGFNYGYTFGSGTRLTVV.

This clonotype was detected a few times. The chain combines TRBV27 with TRBJ1-6; D might be TRBD1 (5 bases). The CDR3 has 13 residues. Trimming pared 6 bases from V and 4 bases from J, leaving 7 bases between. CDR1 is MNHEY and CDR2 is SMNVEV in the germline V gene (reference sequence). The CDR3 region is CASRRGYNSPLHF. Written as DNA, the CDR3 is TGTGCCAGCAGAAGGGGATATAATTCACCCCTCCACTTT.

The genes are TRBV30 and TRBJ2-3; D remains unclear. The germline V and J ends were trimmed by 2 bases and 1 base, with 25 bases remaining between them. Germline lookup yields CDR1 GTSNPN and CDR2 SVGIG (reference sequence). This CDR3 is 19 amino acids long. This CDR3 reads CAWSPYSILRAPGTDTQYF. The CDR3 DNA follows: TGTGCCTGGAGTCCCTACTCCATACTTAGGGCCCCGGGCACAGATACGCAGTATTTT.

Comment on this clonotype: The junction departs from germline at one end; a sequencing error may be responsible. The V and J genes are TRBV12-3 or TRBV12-4 and TRBJ2-2; 8 bases agree with TRBD2. The CDR3 runs 15 residues. CDR3 residues: CASSLAGLNTGELFF. CDR3 nucleotide sequence: TGTGCCAGCAGTCTAGCGGGCCTGAACACCGGGGAGCTGTTTTTT.

V and J are TRBV18 and TRBJ2-2, with D unclear. CDR1 is KGHSH and CDR2 is LQKENI in the germline V gene. V was pared by 0 bases and J by 1 base, with 9 bases between. This CDR3 region has 16 residues. The CDR3 sequence: CASSPPNKVNTGELFF. CDR3 DNA sequence: TGTGCCAGCTCACCACCGAACAAGGTGAACACCGGGGAGCTGTTTTTT.

This clonotype was observed a few times. The CDR3 protein is CAISGTDQETQYF. The CDR3 region has the DNA TGTGCCATCAGCGGGACGGACCAAGAGACCCAGTACTTC. The chain joins TRBV10-3 to TRBJ2-5; D may correspond to TRBD1 or TRBD2 (5 bases each). V lost 6 bases and J 0 bases, leaving 8 bases between the germline ends. Germline-derived CDR1 and CDR2 are ENHRY and SYGVKD. This CDR3 is built from 13 residues.